This is a list of T cell receptor beta chains from one sample in a study of blood T cell repertoires in COVID-19. The protocol was immunoSEQ multiplex PCR, while the TCRdb copy is restricted to in-frame clones and leaves out a portion. Here the sample spans about 40,000 clones, 75% to 90% being singletons. Sequencing input: peripheral blood. Receptors originate from a man aged 45 to 65 with active or convalescent COVID-19. Each CDR3 is given with its conserved first and last residue. D genes are given only for firm matches. Some rows mark clone size as missing; the rest say once, few, many or name a class of expanded clone.

abundance,d_gene,v_gene,j_gene,CDR3aa,CDR3nt
NA,NA,TRBV2,TRBJ1-1,CASSEVRSMTEAFF,TGTGCCAGCAGTGAAGTGCGGAGTATGACTGAAGCTTTCTTT
few,TRBD1,TRBV25-1,TRBJ1-5,CASRETGVNQPQHF,TGTGCCAGCAGGGAGACAGGGGTGAATCAGCCCCAGCATTTT
NA,NA,TRBV27,TRBJ1-1,CASSLGGLGEAFF,TGTGCCAGCAGTTTAGGGGGGTTGGGTGAAGCTTTCTTT
NA,TRBD2,TRBV18,TRBJ2-3,CASSPLSSGETDTQYF,TGTGCCAGCTCACCTTTATCTAGCGGGGAAACAGATACGCAGTATTTT
NA,NA,TRBV11-2,TRBJ1-3,CASSLSSSGNTIYF,TGTGCCAGCAGCTTATCCAGCTCTGGAAACACCATATATTTT
NA,NA,TRBV7-9,TRBJ2-7,CASSHRDRSYEQYF,TGTGCCAGCAGCCACAGGGACCGCTCCTACGAGCAGTACTTC
once,TRBD1,TRBV12-5,TRBJ1-4,CASALGQATTNEKLFF,TGTGCTAGTGCCTTAGGACAGGCGACTACTAATGAAAAACTGTTTTTT
NA,TRBD2,TRBV7-8,TRBJ2-7,CASSFEGTRFDEQYF,TGTGCCAGCAGCTTTGAAGGGACTAGGTTTGACGAGCAGTACTTC
NA,NA,TRBV6-5,TRBJ2-7,CASSYSKQAYEQYF,TGTGCCAGCAGTTACTCGAAACAGGCCTACGAGCAGTACTTC
NA,NA,TRBV5-1,TRBJ2-2,CASSLVTLPNTGELFF,TGCGCCAGCAGCTTGGTTACTTTACCTAACACCGGGGAGCTGTTTTTT
NA,NA,TRBV6-1,TRBJ1-2,CASSESGGINYGYTF,TGTGCCAGCAGTGAAAGTGGCGGAATTAACTATGGCTACACCTTC
NA,TRBD1,TRBV27,TRBJ2-7,CASSRTGPSYEQYF,TGTGCCAGCAGTCGGACAGGGCCCTCCTACGAGCAGTACTTC
NA,TRBD1,TRBV4-1,TRBJ1-2,CASQDLMTGIGYTF,TGCGCCAGCCAAGACTTGATGACAGGGATCGGCTACACCTTC
NA,NA,TRBV5-6,TRBJ1-6,CASSFGEEASPLHF,TGTGCCAGCAGCTTCGGAGAGGAGGCTTCACCCCTCCACTTT
NA,NA,TRBV5-1,TRBJ1-6,CASSLGSRNSPLHF,TGCGCCAGCAGCTTGGGGTCTCGGAATTCACCCCTCCACTTT
few,TRBD1,TRBV5-1,TRBJ1-3,CASSPTGAGNTIYF,TGCGCCAGCAGCCCTACAGGGGCTGGAAACACCATATATTTT
NA,TRBD1,TRBV11-1,TRBJ1-1,CASSLGDRGGTEAFF,TGTGCCAGCAGCTTAGGGGACAGGGGAGGGACTGAAGCTTTCTTT
NA,TRBD2,TRBV7-6,TRBJ2-2,CASSFLAGGNTGELFF,TGTGCCAGCAGCTTCTTAGCGGGGGGAAACACCGGGGAGCTGTTTTTT